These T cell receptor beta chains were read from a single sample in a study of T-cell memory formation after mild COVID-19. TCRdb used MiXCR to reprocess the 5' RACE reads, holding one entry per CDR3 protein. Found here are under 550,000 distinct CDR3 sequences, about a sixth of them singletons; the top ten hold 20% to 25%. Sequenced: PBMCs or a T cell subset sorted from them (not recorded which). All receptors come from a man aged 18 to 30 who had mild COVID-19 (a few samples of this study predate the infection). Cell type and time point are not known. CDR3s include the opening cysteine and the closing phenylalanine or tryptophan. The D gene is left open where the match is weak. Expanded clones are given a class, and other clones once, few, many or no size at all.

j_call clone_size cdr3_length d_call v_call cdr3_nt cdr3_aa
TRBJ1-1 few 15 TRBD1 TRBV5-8 TGTGCCAGCAGCGAGGGGCCGGGGACAGACTTTGAAGCTTTCTTT CASSEGPGTDFEAFF
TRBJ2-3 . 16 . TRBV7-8 TGTGCCAGCAAACATGGGAGGCTTACGGGCACAGATACGCAGTATTTT CASKHGRLTGTDTQYF
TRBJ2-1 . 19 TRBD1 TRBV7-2 TGTGCCAGCAGCTTATATCGGGACAGGGGGCGCGGGCTATACAATGAGCAGTTCTTC CASSLYRDRGRGLYNEQFF
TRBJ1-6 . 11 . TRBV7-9 TGTGCCAGCAGCTTAGATCCCCCCCTCCACTTT CASSLDPPLHF
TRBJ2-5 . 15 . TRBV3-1 TGTGCCAGCAGCTATAGTTCAGGGGGGAGAGAGACCCAGTACTTC CASSYSSGGRETQYF
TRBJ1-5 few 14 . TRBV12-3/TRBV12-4 TGTGCCAGCAGTTTGGGTTTTTTCGGTCAGCCCCAGCATTTT CASSLGFFGQPQHF
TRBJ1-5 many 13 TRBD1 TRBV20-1 TGCAGTGCTCCCAGGGGGCGCGGACAGCCCCAGCATTTT CSAPRGRGQPQHF
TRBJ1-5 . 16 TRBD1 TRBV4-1 TGCGCCAGCCGGAGAGGGACAGGCGGGAACAATCAGCCCCAGCATTTT CASRRGTGGNNQPQHF
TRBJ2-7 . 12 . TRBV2 TGTGCCAGCAGTGGACAGGTCTACGAGCAGTACTTC CASSGQVYEQYF
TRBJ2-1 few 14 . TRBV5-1 TGCGCCAGCAGCCCCAGCGCGGGGAGAGATGAGCAGTTCTTC CASSPSAGRDEQFF
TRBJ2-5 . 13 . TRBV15 TGTGCCACCTCTTGGCGTTACCAAGAGACCCAGTACTTC CATSWRYQETQYF
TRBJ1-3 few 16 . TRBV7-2 TGTGCCAGCAGCTTTTCCAATCCGCCCTCTGGAAACACCATATATTTT CASSFSNPPSGNTIYF
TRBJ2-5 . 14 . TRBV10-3 TGTGCCATCAGGGCCCCGGGGGAGAAAGAGACCCAGTACTTC CAIRAPGEKETQYF
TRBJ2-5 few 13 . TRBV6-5 TGTGCCAGCAGTTACGCGGAACAAGAGACCCAGTACTTC CASSYAEQETQYF
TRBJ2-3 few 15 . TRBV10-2 TGCGCCAGCAGCCTGTTTGCGGGGCACACAGATACGCAGTATTTT CASSLFAGHTDTQYF
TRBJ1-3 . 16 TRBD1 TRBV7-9 TGTGCCAGCAGCGCTCCGGGACAGAGAACTGGAAACACCATATATTTT CASSAPGQRTGNTIYF